This TCR beta chain appears in the sequencing data of a study of blood T cell repertoires in COVID-19. Background on the study: COVID-19 samples, acute and convalescent, were from the United States, Italy and Spain. PBMCs, B-cell-depleted T cells, or T cells were the source of the cDNA or gDNA that made up the material.

In the study's own analysis: Estimation of nucleated cell counts relied on the amplification of reference gene primers. Using immunoSEQ multiplex PCR, the repertoire was profiled, and TCRdb retains in-frame clones only, with some absent. V, J and clone size derive from that table, while D and trimming were established from the DNA sequence. The table lists under 150,000 clones, approximately 84% of them singletons. V lost 3 bases, J lost 4 bases, and 9 bases stayed unmatched. CDR1 and CDR2 (germline): SGDLS, YYNGEE. This CDR3 comprises 15 residues. The specimen was peripheral blood. The sequence came from a woman aged 55 to 70 with acute or convalescent COVID-19. The chain recombines TRBV9 with TRBJ2-7, with TRBD2 matching over 8 bases. CDR3 amino acids: CASSAAGTRAYEQYF. CDR3 bases: TGTGCCAGCAGCGCCGCCGGGACTAGAGCGTACGAGCAGTACTTC.